The subject of this entry is one T cell receptor (beta chain). Assay: immunoSEQ multiplex PCR; the TCRdb copy retains only in-frame clones and omits some. The table lists under 200,000 clones, 96% of them singletons. This record belongs to a study of control samples from healthy donors and cancer patients. The CDR3 is 12 residues long. V was cut by 5 bases and J by 4 bases, with 9 bases left in between. The sample taken for sequencing was blood. The J gene is TRBJ2-7, the V gene TRBV12-3 or TRBV12-4; D is ambiguous. The clonotype was recovered from a woman younger than 45 in good health. CDR3 residues: CASSPGSYEQYF. The CDR3, as DNA: TGTGCCAGCAGTCCCGGATCTTACGAGCAGTACTTC.